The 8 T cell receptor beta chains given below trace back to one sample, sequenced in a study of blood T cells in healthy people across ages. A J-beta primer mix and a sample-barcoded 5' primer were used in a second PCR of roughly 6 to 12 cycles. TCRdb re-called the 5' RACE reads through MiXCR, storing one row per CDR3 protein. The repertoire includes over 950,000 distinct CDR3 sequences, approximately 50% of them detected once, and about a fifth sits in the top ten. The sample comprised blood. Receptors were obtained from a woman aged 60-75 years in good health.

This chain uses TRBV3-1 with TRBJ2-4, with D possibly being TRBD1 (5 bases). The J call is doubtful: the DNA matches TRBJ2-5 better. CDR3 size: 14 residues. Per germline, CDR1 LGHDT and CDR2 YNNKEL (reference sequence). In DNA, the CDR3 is TGTGCCAGCAGCCAGTTGGACGCAGGGAAGACCCAGTACTTC. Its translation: CASSQLDAGKTQYF.

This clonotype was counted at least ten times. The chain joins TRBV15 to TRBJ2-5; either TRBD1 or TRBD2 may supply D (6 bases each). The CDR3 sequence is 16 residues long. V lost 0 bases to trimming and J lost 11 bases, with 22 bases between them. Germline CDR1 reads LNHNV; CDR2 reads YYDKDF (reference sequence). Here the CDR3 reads CATSRDRGRTLDEQYF. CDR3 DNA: TGTGCCACCAGCAGAGATAGGGGGAGGACTCTCGATGAGCAGTACTTC. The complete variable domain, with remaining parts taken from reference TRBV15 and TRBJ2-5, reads DAMVIQNPRYQVTQFGKPVTLSCSQTLNHNVMYWYQQKSSQAPKLLFHYYDKDFNNEADTPDNFQSRRPNTSFCFLDIRSPGLGDTAMYLCATSRDRGRTLDEQYFGPGTRLLVL.

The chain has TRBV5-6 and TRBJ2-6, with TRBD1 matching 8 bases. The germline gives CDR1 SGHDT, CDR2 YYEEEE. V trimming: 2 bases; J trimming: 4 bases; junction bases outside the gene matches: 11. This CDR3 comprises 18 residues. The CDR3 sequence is CASSFKDRARLGANVLTF. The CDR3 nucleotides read TGTGCCAGCAGCTTCAAGGACAGGGCCCGTTTGGGGGCCAACGTCCTGACTTTC.

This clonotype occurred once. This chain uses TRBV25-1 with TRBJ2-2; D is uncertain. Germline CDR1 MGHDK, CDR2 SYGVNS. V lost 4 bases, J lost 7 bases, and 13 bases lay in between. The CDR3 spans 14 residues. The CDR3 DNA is TGTGCCAGCAGTGGGGTAGCTGTCTACGGGGAGCTGTTTTTT. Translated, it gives CASSGVAVYGELFF.

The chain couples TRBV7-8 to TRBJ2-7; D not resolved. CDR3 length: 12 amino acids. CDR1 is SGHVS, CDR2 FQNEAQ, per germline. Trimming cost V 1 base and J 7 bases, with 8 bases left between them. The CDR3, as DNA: TGTGCCAGCAGCTTAGTCTCGGATGAGCAGTACTTC. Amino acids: CASSLVSDEQYF.

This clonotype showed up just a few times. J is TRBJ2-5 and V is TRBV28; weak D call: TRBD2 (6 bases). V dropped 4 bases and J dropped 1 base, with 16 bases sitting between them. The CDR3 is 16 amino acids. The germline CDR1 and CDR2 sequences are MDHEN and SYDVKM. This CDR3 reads CASSYSLGLGQETQYF. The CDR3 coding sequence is TGTGCCAGCAGTTACTCCCTGGGACTTGGCCAAGAGACCCAGTACTTC.

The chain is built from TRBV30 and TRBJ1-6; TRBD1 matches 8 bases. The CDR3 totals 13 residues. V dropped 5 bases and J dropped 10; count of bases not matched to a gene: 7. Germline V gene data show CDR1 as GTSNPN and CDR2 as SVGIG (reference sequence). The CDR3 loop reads CAWGTGAESPLHF. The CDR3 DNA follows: TGTGCCTGGGGGACAGGTGCCGAATCACCCCTCCACTTT.

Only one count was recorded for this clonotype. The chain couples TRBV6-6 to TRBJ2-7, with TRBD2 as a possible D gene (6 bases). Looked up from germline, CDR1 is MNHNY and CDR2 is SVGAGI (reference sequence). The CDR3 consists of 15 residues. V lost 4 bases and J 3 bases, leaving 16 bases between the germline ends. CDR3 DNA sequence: TGTGCCAGCAGTTCAACCTATAGCGGTAACTACGAGCAGTACTTC. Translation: CASSSTYSGNYEQYF.